A single sample is the source of the 8 T cell receptor beta chains below, sequenced in a study of cytomegalovirus exposure and HLA in healthy donors. Both 60 Vbeta primers and 13 Jbeta primers went into the PCR. Measured with immunoSEQ multiplex PCR; TCRdb has only the in-frame clones, and not every one. The sample has 160,000 or so clones, 65% to 80% seen once. The sequenced sample was PBMCs. The receptors stem from a man between 18 and 35 years old in good health and CMV-seropositive.

The rearrangement joins TRBV12-1 to TRBJ1-1; the table's D call, TRBD1, has no DNA check behind it. TRBV12-1 is given as a pseudogene. The CDR3 extends over 16 amino acids. CDR3 sequence (DNA): TGTGCCAGCAGACCCTTGGACAGGGGAAGTATAGCTGAAGCTTTCTTT. Its translation is CASRPLDRGSIAEAFF.

This clone was detected only a few times. This chain uses TRBV5-5 with TRBJ2-3, with TRBD2 matching 14 bases. This CDR3 comprises 18 residues. Trimming cost V 4 bases and J 1 base; bases outside gene matches: 8. In germline, CDR1 is SGHKS, CDR2 YYEKEE (reference sequence). The CDR3 is CASSAGLAGVGGTDTQYF. The CDR3 bases are TGTGCCAGCAGCGCGGGACTAGCGGGAGTTGGGGGCACAGATACGCAGTATTTT.

The rearrangement uses TRBV27 and TRBJ1-4, with 10 bases lining up with TRBD1. The CDR3 sequence is 14 residues long. The V and J ends lost 6 bases and 7 bases, in that order; junction bases with no gene match: 5. The V gene's germline CDR1 is MNHEY and CDR2 SMNVEV (reference sequence). The CDR3 protein is CASRSTGGSEKLFF. In nucleotides, the CDR3 is TGTGCCAGCAGATCGACAGGGGGCTCTGAAAAACTGTTTTTT. Based on the CDR3 plus reference TRBV27 and TRBJ1-4, the full variable domain is EAQVTQNPRYLITVTGKKLTVTCSQNMNHEYMSWYRQDPGLGLRQIYYSMNVEVTDKGDVPEGYKVSRKEKRNFPLILESPSPNQTSLYFCASRSTGGSEKLFFGSGTQLSVL.

On this clone: The junction departs from the called germline gene at one end, perhaps through a read error. J is TRBJ2-1 and V is TRBV29-1; 8 nucleotides agree with TRBD1. CDR3 length: 14 amino acids. CDR1 is SQVTM and CDR2 is ANQGSEA in the germline V gene. The CDR3 DNA follows: TGCAGCGTTGAGGAGACAGGGGTAGGCAATGAGCATTTCTTC. This codes for CSVEETGVGNEHFF.

This sequence joins TRBV29-1 and TRBJ1-1; 10 positions match TRBD1. V dropped 4 bases and J dropped 0; count of bases not matched to a gene: 2. The germline gives CDR1 SQVTM, CDR2 ANQGSEA. The CDR3 loop spans 14 amino acids. The CDR3 sequence is CSVVGQGMNTEAFF. The CDR3 DNA is TGCAGCGTTGTGGGACAGGGGATGAACACTGAAGCTTTCTTT.

This clone was seen a few times. This chain joins TRBV5-6 and TRBJ2-3; weak D call: TRBD2 (5 bases). Trimming removed 4 bases from V and 1 base from J, with 16 bases in between. Germline loops: CDR1 SGHDT, CDR2 YYEEEE. There are 16 residues in the CDR3. The DNA for the CDR3 is TGTGCCAGCAGCCCGGCGGGCCGGCTGGGCACAGATACGCAGTATTTT. It encodes CASSPAGRLGTDTQYF.

The chain combines TRBV11-1 with TRBJ1-1; unclear D gene. The germline CDR1 and CDR2 sequences are SGHAT and FQDESV (reference sequence). The CDR3 is 13 residues long. Deletions cut 6 bases from V and 0 bases from J, with 8 bases between. CDR3 coding DNA: TGTGCCAGCAGTCGCGACATGAACACTGAAGCTTTCTTT. It specifies CASSRDMNTEAFF. The complete variable domain, with remaining parts taken from reference TRBV11-1 and TRBJ1-1, reads EAEVAQSPRYKITEKSQAVAFWCDPISGHATLYWYRQILGQGPELLVQFQDESVVDDSQLPKDRFSAERLKGVDSTLKIQPAELGDSAMYLCASSRDMNTEAFFGQGTRLTVV.

This clone was counted once. The rearrangement links TRBV10-1 to TRBJ2-1; 10 bases are a match to TRBD2. CDR3 length: 15 residues. Per the germline V gene, CDR1 is WNHNN and CDR2 is SYGVQD (reference sequence). The V segment lost 6 bases and the J segment 5 bases; nucleotides outside the gene matches: 7. The CDR3 nucleotides read TGCGCCAGCAGCGCTAGCGGGAGTGGCCACAATGAGCAGTTCTTC. Encoded protein: CASSASGSGHNEQFF.